The 31 T cell receptor beta chains below come from one sample, sequenced in a study of blood T cell repertoires in COVID-19. Clones were read by immunoSEQ multiplex PCR, and TCRdb kept only the in-frame ones, dropping some. The table lists about 150,000 clones, roughly four fifths of them singletons. The sequencing input was peripheral blood. The receptor set was obtained from a human donor with acute or convalescent COVID-19. The donor label of this sample is uncertain.

This chain uses TRBV7-2 with TRBJ2-7; 9 nucleotides agree with TRBD1. Germline V lookup: CDR1 SGHTA, CDR2 FQGNSA. V dropped 2 bases and J dropped 2; count of bases not matched to a gene: 10. The CDR3 is 17 residues long. In DNA form, the CDR3 reads TGTGCCAGCAGCTTACTCGGGACAGGGAAGTTCGCCTACGAGCAGTACTTC. Translation gives CASSLLGTGKFAYEQYF.

The chain links TRBV6-5 to TRBJ1-5; TRBD1 agrees at 9 bases. The J segment lost 12 bases and the V segment lost 8 bases, leaving 17 bases of the junction unmatched. There are 15 residues in the CDR3. Germline CDR1 MNHEY, CDR2 SVGAGI. The chain's CDR3 is CASFEGGQGRVLQHF. The CDR3 DNA reads TGTGCCAGCTTCGAGGGGGGACAGGGTAGGGTTCTCCAGCATTTT.

This chain uses TRBV7-9 with TRBJ2-3; no clear D. The CDR3 has 12 residues. Germline V CDR1 and CDR2: SEHNR, FQNEAQ (reference sequence). V was trimmed by 1 base and J by 12 bases, leaving 11 bases between them. The CDR3 DNA follows: TGTGCCAGCAGCTTAGGTGGAGCTCCCCAGTATTTT. It specifies CASSLGGAPQYF.

The rearrangement uses TRBV5-6 and TRBJ1-6; 8 nucleotides align to TRBD1. Per the germline V gene, CDR1 is SGHDT and CDR2 is YYEEEE. The V gene end was trimmed by 4 bases and the J gene end by 14 bases; junction bases not matched to a gene: 11. The CDR3 spans 14 residues. In DNA, the CDR3 is TGTGCCAGCAGCCTGCGGACAGGGAGAGGGACCCTCCACTTT. The encoded protein is CASSLRTGRGTLHF.

The chain is built from TRBV5-1 and TRBJ2-2; maybe TRBD2 (5 bases). Germline V CDR1 and CDR2: SGHRS, YFSETQ. The V gene lost 5 bases and the J gene lost 2 bases, with 10 bases spanning the gap. The CDR3 contains 14 residues. The CDR3 nucleotides are TGCGCCAGCAGAGACTACTTAAACACCGGGGAGCTGTTTTTT. Encoded protein: CASRDYLNTGELFF.

The V and J genes are TRBV6-5 and TRBJ1-5, with D perhaps matching TRBD1 (6 bases). Germline loops: CDR1 MNHEY, CDR2 SVGAGI. Trimming removed 6 bases from V and 2 bases from J, with 14 bases in between. This CDR3 contains 15 residues. CDR3 nucleotide sequence: TGTGCCAGCAGCCCGGGACAAAGACGCAATCAGCCCCAGCATTTT. This gives the protein CASSPGQRRNQPQHF.

This clone appeared once. This chain uses TRBV5-1 with TRBJ1-2; no clear D. V dropped 2 bases and J dropped 4 bases, with 15 bases sitting between them. Germline V gene sequence: CDR1 SGHRS, CDR2 YFSETQ. The CDR3 has 15 residues. CDR3 DNA sequence: TGCGCCAGCAGCTTCGAGCCACGGGATACCTATGGCTACACCTTC. It specifies CASSFEPRDTYGYTF.

The chain employs TRBV9 and TRBJ1-1, with 8 bases aligning to TRBD1. With V trimmed by 0 bases and J by 2 bases, 3 bases remained unmatched. Germline V gene sequence: CDR1 SGDLS, CDR2 YYNGEE. The CDR3 runs to 15 residues. This CDR3 is CASSVAGQGNTEAFF. CDR3 nucleotides: TGTGCCAGCAGCGTAGCTGGACAGGGAAACACTGAAGCTTTCTTT. Complete variable domain (other parts from reference TRBV9 and TRBJ1-1): DSGVTQTPKHLITATGQRVTLRCSPRSGDLSVYWYQQSLDQGLQFLIQYYNGEERAKGNILERFSAQQFPDLHSELNLSSLELGDSALYFCASSVAGQGNTEAFFGQGTRLTVV.

This clone was found a few times. The chain carries TRBV10-1 and TRBJ2-7, with 7 bases lining up with TRBD2. V gave up 5 bases and J gave up 2 bases; unmatched junction bases: 0. The CDR3 has 12 residues. Germline V CDR1 and CDR2: WNHNN, SYGVQD (reference sequence). The CDR3 DNA reads TGCGCCAGCAGTAGCGGGACCTACGAGCAGTACTTC. It specifies CASSSGTYEQYF.

The rearrangement joins TRBV27 to TRBJ2-3; 8 nucleotides match TRBD2. The junction had 6 bases not matched to a gene; V was cut back by 1 base and J by 0 bases. CDR1 and CDR2 from the germline V gene are MNHEY and SMNVEV (reference sequence). The CDR3 spans 17 residues. CDR3 region: CASSLFGTSSSTDTQYF. Here the CDR3 DNA reads TGTGCCAGCAGTTTATTCGGGACTAGTTCTAGCACAGATACGCAGTATTTT.

The chain recombines TRBV6-6 with TRBJ1-2, with TRBD1 matching 9 bases. Germline V gives CDR1 MNHNY, CDR2 SVGAGI (reference sequence). The CDR3 is made up of 16 amino acids. V shed 6 bases and J 3 bases; nucleotides not matched to a gene: 11. DNA of the CDR3: TGTGCCAGCAGGGTTCGCCCGGGACAGGGAGACTATGGCTACACCTTC. It specifies CASRVRPGQGDYGYTF.

This sequence joins TRBV5-1 and TRBJ2-3, with 8 bases matching TRBD2. Germline V CDR1 and CDR2: SGHRS, YFSETQ. CDR3 size: 14 residues. V lost 4 bases and J lost 5; bases outside the gene matches: 6. CDR3 sequence (DNA): TGCGCCAGCAGCCCGGGAGGGGGTCGAGATACGCAGTATTTT. It specifies CASSPGGGRDTQYF.

The chain uses TRBV5-6 and TRBJ2-6; no definite D call. CDR1 and CDR2 from the germline V gene are SGHDT and YYEEEE. V shed 1 base and J shed 0 bases, with 5 bases lying between them. This CDR3 has 15 amino acids. DNA of the CDR3: TGTGCCAGCAGCTTGCTAGGCTCTGGGGCCAACGTCCTGACTTTC. This sequence encodes CASSLLGSGANVLTF.

This chain links TRBV19 with TRBJ1-5, with D possibly being TRBD1 (6 bases). This CDR3 spans 16 amino acids. V shed 7 bases and J shed 5 bases, with 21 bases lying between them. CDR1 and CDR2 from the germline V gene are LNHDA and SQIVND (reference sequence). CDR3 loop: CASIDPFRQGYQPQHF. The CDR3 DNA reads TGTGCCAGTATAGACCCATTCCGGCAGGGGTATCAGCCCCAGCATTTT.

The chain combines TRBV7-2 with TRBJ2-7; D possibly corresponds to TRBD1 (5 bases). This CDR3 comprises 18 residues. Trimming stripped 5 bases from V and 3 bases from J, with 26 bases between. CDR1 and CDR2 (germline): SGHTA, FQGNSA. The CDR3 DNA reads as TGTGCCAGCAGCCTTAGACCCCTCGTACAGGACCTCGTCTACGAGCAGTACTTC. Protein: CASSLRPLVQDLVYEQYF.

The chain couples TRBV6-5 to TRBJ1-5; D is possibly TRBD1 (5 bases). The V end was cut by 6 bases, the J end by 4 bases, with 13 bases between. CDR1 is MNHEY and CDR2 is SVGAGI in the germline V gene. The CDR3 is 14 residues long. This CDR3 reads CASSDVGGNQPQHF. The DNA of the CDR3 is TGTGCCAGCAGCGACGTGGGGGGGAATCAGCCCCAGCATTTT.

The V call is TRBV2, the J call TRBJ1-5, with TRBD1 matching over 8 bases. Germline-derived CDR1 and CDR2 are SNHLY and FYNNEI. The CDR3 has 14 residues. The V and J ends lost 5 bases and 2 bases, in that order; junction bases with no gene match: 2. The CDR3 DNA sequence: TGTGCCAGCAGTAAGGACAGGGGCAATCAGCCCCAGCATTTT. Encoded protein: CASSKDRGNQPQHF.

This clone came up a few times. The rearrangement links TRBV28 to TRBJ2-3, with 12 positions matching TRBD2. The length of the CDR3 is 17 residues. Germline CDR1 and CDR2: MDHEN and SYDVKM. The V and J ends lost 4 bases and 2 bases, in that order; junction bases with no gene match: 7. The CDR3 bases are TGTGCCAGCAGTTCCGACCTAGCGGGGGGGGTCACAGATACGCAGTATTTT. The encoded protein is CASSSDLAGGVTDTQYF.

This clone is a singleton in its sample. This rearrangement joins TRBV14 to TRBJ1-2, with a tentative D call TRBD1 (6 bases). The CDR3 is 15 amino acids. Germline CDR1 SGHDN, CDR2 FVKESK. DNA of the CDR3: TGTTATACTGATTACGGACAGTTAAAACTATCTGGCTACACCTTC. It is translated as CYTDYGQLKLSGYTF.

The chain couples TRBV7-2 to TRBJ2-5, with a tentative D call TRBD2 (5 bases). This CDR3 has 14 amino acids. V was cut by 1 base and J by 5 bases, with 11 bases left in between. Germline V lookup: CDR1 SGHTA, CDR2 FQGNSA. The CDR3, as DNA: TGTGCCAGCAGCTTAGGACGGGGTCAGGAGACCCAGTACTTC. The encoded protein is CASSLGRGQETQYF.

The chain links TRBV7-9 to TRBJ1-6; maybe TRBD1 (6 bases). This CDR3 has 16 residues. Trimming shortened V by 6 bases and J by 3 bases, and 15 bases separated the two germline ends. Per the germline V gene, CDR1 is SEHNR and CDR2 is FQNEAQ (reference sequence). CDR3 coding DNA: TGTGCCAGCAGTTTCAATCCGGGACACTATAATTCACCCCTCCACTTT. Residues: CASSFNPGHYNSPLHF. Full variable domain (remainder filled in from reference TRBV7-9 and TRBJ1-6): DTGVSQNPRHKITKRGQNVTFRCDPISEHNRLYWYRQTLGQGPEFLTYFQNEAQLEKSRLLSDRFSAERPKGSFSTLEIQRTEQGDSAMYLCASSFNPGHYNSPLHFGNGTRLTVT.

The chain combines TRBV5-4 with TRBJ1-1; 9 nucleotides agree with TRBD1. After removal of 3 bases from V and 4 bases from J, the junction contained 7 bases not matched to a gene. The germline CDR1 and CDR2 sequences are SGHNT and YYREEE (reference sequence). This CDR3 comprises 15 residues. Written as DNA, the CDR3 is TGTGCCAGCAGCTCCGGGACAGGGACAGGCACTGAAGCTTTCTTT. The encoded protein is CASSSGTGTGTEAFF.

This clone was found a few times. The V and J genes are TRBV19 and TRBJ2-3, with 10 bases identical to TRBD1. Germline V CDR1 and CDR2: LNHDA, SQIVND (reference sequence). J gave up 2 bases and V 7 bases, and 6 bases lay outside the gene matches. This CDR3 has 15 amino acids. Written as DNA, the CDR3 is TGTGCCAGTAAAGACAGGGGGCGCTCCACAGATACGCAGTATTTT. Its translation: CASKDRGRSTDTQYF.

By frequency in the sample, this clone is medium-sized. Other DNA sequences in this sample translate to the same CDR3. This chain connects TRBV19 to TRBJ1-1; a weak D match, TRBD1 (5 bases). Trimming cost V 5 bases and J 5 bases, with 12 bases left between them. The CDR3 has 13 amino acids. Germline V gene lookup returns CDR1 LNHDA and CDR2 SQIVND (reference sequence). The CDR3: CASSLEGRTEAFF. In DNA, the CDR3 is TGTGCCAGTAGTTTGGAGGGACGTACTGAAGCTTTCTTT.

The gene calls are TRBV5-1 and TRBJ1-6, with 8 bases lining up with TRBD1. There are 19 residues in the CDR3. CDR1 is SGHRS and CDR2 is YFSETQ in the germline V gene. V dropped 4 bases and J dropped 0; count of bases not matched to a gene: 12. CDR3 DNA sequence: TGCGCCAGCAGCCCCCACTCAAATACAGGGGGCTCCTATAATTCACCCCTCCACTTT. It codes for CASSPHSNTGGSYNSPLHF.

V usage is TRBV2 and J usage is TRBJ1-1; TRBD1 is a possible D gene (5 bases). Trimming took off 2 bases at V and 6 bases at J, with 13 bases between the two ends. CDR1 is SNHLY, CDR2 FYNNEI, per germline. This CDR3 comprises 14 residues. CDR3: CASSENVGQAEAFF. CDR3 nucleotides: TGTGCCAGCAGTGAAAATGTGGGGCAGGCTGAAGCTTTCTTT. Full variable domain (remainder filled in from reference TRBV2 and TRBJ1-1): EPEVTQTPSHQVTQMGQEVILRCVPISNHLYFYWYRQILGQKVEFLVSFYNNEISEKSEIFDDQFSVERPDGSNFTLKIRSTKLEDSAMYFCASSENVGQAEAFFGQGTRLTVV.

The chain carries TRBV6-5 and TRBJ1-4; weak D call: TRBD1 (5 bases). The germline CDR1 and CDR2 sequences are MNHEY and SVGAGI. CDR3 length: 14 residues. V lost 6 bases and J 8 bases, leaving 16 bases between the germline ends. The CDR3 loop reads CASRIQALVEKLFF. DNA for the CDR3: TGTGCCAGCAGGATACAGGCTTTAGTCGAAAAACTGTTTTTT.

Only one count was recorded for this clone. J is TRBJ1-1 and V is TRBV10-3; D gene ambiguous. CDR3 length: 13 amino acids. Germline V CDR1 and CDR2: ENHRY, SYGVKD. V lost 6 bases and J 0 bases, leaving 8 bases between the germline ends. CDR3 region: CAIRGEMNTEAFF. The DNA of the CDR3 is TGTGCCATCAGAGGAGAAATGAACACTGAAGCTTTCTTT.

The rearrangement uses TRBV7-2 and TRBJ2-1, with TRBD2 identical over 10 bases. Germline V gene data show CDR1 as SGHTA and CDR2 as FQGNSA. This CDR3 spans 19 amino acids. The V segment lost 5 bases and the J segment 7 bases; nucleotides outside the gene matches: 20. CDR3 region: CASSRLGAGGLVVSNEQFF. Here the CDR3 DNA reads TGTGCCAGCAGCCGTCTGGGAGCGGGGGGGCTTGTTGTTTCTAATGAGCAGTTCTTC. The entire variable domain, with the rest obtained from reference TRBV7-2 and TRBJ2-1, is as follows: GAGVSQSPSNKVTEKGKDVELRCDPISGHTALYWYRQSLGQGLEFLIYFQGNSAPDKSGLPSDRFSAERTGGSVSTLTIQRTQQEDSAVYLCASSRLGAGGLVVSNEQFFGPGTRLTVL.

The CDR3 loop is CSVGAGKEQFF. In DNA form, the CDR3 reads TGCAGCGTTGGGGCAGGGAAAGAGCAGTTCTTC. The J gene is TRBJ2-1, the V gene TRBV29-1; TRBD1 might be the D (5 bases). The germline V gene has CDR1 SQVTM and CDR2 ANQGSEA. The V end lost 4 bases, the J end lost 10 bases, and 11 bases lay between the germline ends. This CDR3 region has 11 residues.

This clone appeared a single time. The gene calls are TRBV5-1 and TRBJ2-5, with D possibly TRBD2 on 6 matching bases. Germline CDR1 is SGHRS and CDR2 is YFSETQ. This CDR3 spans 14 amino acids. The V end lost 0 bases, the J end lost 2 bases, and 8 bases lay between the germline ends. The CDR3 DNA reads TGCGCCAGCAGCTTGGTGGGGGGACAAGAGACCCAGTACTTC. This codes for CASSLVGGQETQYF. The full variable domain, with the rest looked up from reference TRBV5-1 and TRBJ2-5, is KAGVTQTPRYLIKTRGQQVTLSCSPISGHRSVSWYQQTPGQGLQFLFEYFSETQRNKGNFPGRFSGRQFSNSRSEMNVSTLELGDSALYLCASSLVGGQETQYFGPGTRLLVL.